This entry lists 23 T cell receptor beta chains sequenced from one sample in a study of blood T cell repertoires in COVID-19. Profiled with immunoSEQ multiplex PCR; TCRdb holds only in-frame clones, not every one. The sample lists about 300,000 clones; approximately 88% were seen once. Sequencing was carried out using peripheral blood. The receptors come from a human donor with COVID-19, enrolled during active disease. The donor label of this sample is uncertain.

This clone was counted a single time. The chain links TRBV3-1 (or the pseudogene TRBV3-2) to TRBJ2-7, with TRBD2 matching 13 bases. With V trimmed by 4 bases and J by 0 bases, 3 bases remained unmatched. Germline V gene sequence: CDR1 LGHDT, CDR2 YNNKEL (reference sequence). CDR3 length equals 16 residues. CDR3 in amino acids: CASSPWTSGSSYEQYF. The DNA for the CDR3 is TGTGCCAGCAGCCCCTGGACTAGCGGGAGCTCCTACGAGCAGTACTTC.

This clone was found once. The chain uses TRBV6-2 or TRBV6-3 and TRBJ1-2; D gene unclear. Trimming removed 2 bases from V and 3 bases from J, with 13 bases in between. The V gene's germline CDR1 is MNHEY and CDR2 SVGEGT. The CDR3 contains 15 residues. The CDR3 region is CASSYGQEPHYGYTF. In DNA, the CDR3 is TGTGCCAGCAGTTACGGTCAGGAACCCCACTATGGCTACACCTTC.

The chain uses TRBV28 and TRBJ1-5; the D is unclear. The ends were cut back, 6 bases at V and 0 bases at J, with 18 bases in the middle. Germline loops: CDR1 MDHEN, CDR2 SYDVKM. The CDR3 runs 17 residues. The DNA of the CDR3 is TGTGCCAGCAGGGGGTCCCTAGGGAGACCTAGCAATCAGCCCCAGCATTTT. This codes for CASRGSLGRPSNQPQHF.

CDR3 amino acids: CASSPAGTGSFAGELFF. CDR3 nucleotides: TGTGCCAGCAGCCCCGCCGGGACAGGGAGTTTCGCCGGGGAGCTGTTTTTT. The rearrangement joins TRBV7-3 to TRBJ2-2; 9 bases are shared with TRBD1. The V gene end was trimmed by 5 bases and the J gene end by 6 bases; junction bases not matched to a gene: 13. There are 17 residues in the CDR3. In germline, CDR1 is SGHTA, CDR2 FQGTGA.

This chain links TRBV7-2 with TRBJ2-3; the D gene is possibly TRBD2 (6 bases). The CDR3 covers 14 residues. Trimming stripped 5 bases from V and 0 bases from J, with 9 bases between. Germline-derived CDR1 and CDR2 are SGHTA and FQGNSA. The CDR3 DNA reads TGTGCCAGCAGCCCTGGGACTAGCACAGATACGCAGTATTTT. Protein sequence: CASSPGTSTDTQYF.

The genes are TRBV11-2 and TRBJ2-3, with TRBD2 matching 9 bases. CDR3 size: 15 residues. Germline V lookup: CDR1 SGHAT, CDR2 FQNNGV. V shed 2 bases, J shed 2 bases, and the junction held 2 bases outside the gene matches. CDR3 sequence reads: CASSLRTSATDTQYF. The CDR3, as DNA: TGTGCCAGCAGCTTACGGACTAGCGCCACAGATACGCAGTATTTT. Filled out from reference TRBV11-2 and TRBJ2-3, the complete variable domain reads EAGVAQSPRYKIIEKRQSVAFWCNPISGHATLYWYQQILGQGPKLLIQFQNNGVVDDSQLPKDRFSAERLKGVDSTLKIQPAKLEDSAVYLCASSLRTSATDTQYFGPGTRLTVL.

V gene TRBV2 combines with J gene TRBJ2-7; TRBD1 aligns across 9 bases. Germline assignment: CDR1 SNHLY and CDR2 FYNNEI. This CDR3 contains 15 residues. V trimming: 3 bases; J trimming: 6 bases; junction bases outside the gene matches: 9. DNA for the CDR3: TGTGCCAGCAGTGACCCGACAGGGGGTCACTCCGAGCAGTACTTC. This codes for CASSDPTGGHSEQYF.

The chain employs TRBV19 and TRBJ2-5; tentatively, D is TRBD1 (6 bases). Germline values: CDR1 LNHDA, CDR2 SQIVND (reference sequence). Trimming removed 7 bases from V and 5 bases from J, with 17 bases in between. CDR3 length: 14 amino acids. The CDR3 DNA reads as TGTGCCAGTAAGGGTCAGGGGTTTGAGGAGACCCAGTACTTC. Its protein is CASKGQGFEETQYF.

This sequence joins TRBV28 and TRBJ1-1; D possibly corresponds to TRBD1 (5 bases). Per the germline V gene, CDR1 is MDHEN and CDR2 is SYDVKM. The CDR3 is made up of 14 amino acids. V was pared by 3 bases and J by 5 bases, with 13 bases between. CDR3 residues: CASSFWGVGTEAFF. CDR3 DNA sequence: TGTGCCAGCAGTTTTTGGGGGGTTGGAACTGAAGCTTTCTTT.

This clone appeared a single time. This chain joins TRBV7-2 and TRBJ1-5, with 12 bases fitting TRBD1. The V gene end was trimmed by 5 bases and the J gene end by 5 bases; junction bases not matched to a gene: 7. The CDR3 sequence is 16 residues long. Germline V lookup: CDR1 SGHTA, CDR2 FQGNSA. The CDR3 here is CASSLGTGGGDQPQHF. CDR3 DNA sequence: TGTGCCAGCAGCCTAGGGACAGGGGGCGGGGATCAGCCCCAGCATTTT.

The V gene is TRBV30, the J gene TRBJ1-4; 7 nucleotides align to TRBD1. Germline V gene data show CDR1 as GTSNPN and CDR2 as SVGIG (reference sequence). This CDR3 contains 14 residues. J was trimmed by 1 base and V by 2 bases; bases with no gene match: 1. CDR3 in amino acids: CAWSSGGTNEKLFF. In DNA, the CDR3 is TGTGCCTGGAGTTCAGGGGGAACTAATGAAAAACTGTTTTTT.

This chain joins TRBV7-9 and TRBJ2-7, with D possibly being TRBD1 (6 bases). With 4 bases removed from V and 9 bases from J, the gap between germline ends came to 10 bases. CDR3 size: 11 residues. Germline CDR1 SEHNR, CDR2 FQNEAQ (reference sequence). The CDR3 loop is CASSSGQRQYF. The DNA of the CDR3 is TGTGCCAGCAGCTCCGGACAGCGGCAGTACTTC.

The chain links TRBV9 to TRBJ2-2; D not certain. V lost 0 bases, J lost 6 bases, and 9 bases lay in between. Germline lookup yields CDR1 SGDLS and CDR2 YYNGEE. The CDR3 spans 14 residues. CDR3 nucleotide sequence: TGTGCCAGCAGCGTAGCCCCAGGCGCCGGGGAGCTGTTTTTT. Protein sequence: CASSVAPGAGELFF.

The chain employs TRBV27 and TRBJ1-1, with 12 bases identical to TRBD1. Germline values: CDR1 MNHEY, CDR2 SMNVEV (reference sequence). The CDR3 runs to 17 residues. The J segment lost 3 bases and the V segment lost 2 bases, leaving 7 bases of the junction unmatched. CDR3: CASSLRDRGLGDTEAFF. The CDR3 bases are TGTGCCAGCAGTTTACGGGACAGGGGGCTCGGGGACACTGAAGCTTTCTTT.

The chain joins TRBV12-3 or TRBV12-4 to TRBJ1-2; TRBD1 is a possible D gene (5 bases). Deletions cut 5 bases from V and 0 bases from J, with 7 bases between. The CDR3 totals 13 residues. This CDR3 is CASSTGSNYGYTF. The CDR3, as DNA: TGTGCCAGCAGTACAGGTTCTAACTATGGCTACACCTTC.

V usage is TRBV24-1 and J usage is TRBJ2-1; D gene ambiguous. Germline V lookup: CDR1 KGHDR, CDR2 SFDVKD. The V gene lost 7 bases and the J gene lost 0 bases, with 12 bases spanning the gap. The CDR3 runs 15 residues. This chain's CDR3 is CATSSRSSSYNEQFF. In nucleotides, the CDR3 is TGTGCCACCAGCTCGCGGTCAAGCTCCTACAATGAGCAGTTCTTC.

The chain is built from TRBV11-2 and TRBJ2-1; 11 bases align to TRBD2. Looked up from germline, CDR1 is SGHAT and CDR2 is FQNNGV. The V gene end was trimmed by 1 base and the J gene end by 8 bases; junction bases not matched to a gene: 13. The CDR3 is made up of 18 amino acids. In DNA, the CDR3 is TGTGCCAGCAGCTTAGCCTCCTTTGCTAGCGGGAGGTTCTATGAGCAGTTCTTC. Its translation is CASSLASFASGRFYEQFF.

The J gene is TRBJ1-2, the V gene TRBV24-1, with TRBD1 as a possible D gene (5 bases). CDR1 is KGHDR and CDR2 is SFDVKD in the germline V gene. Trimming stripped 7 bases from V and 5 bases from J, with 19 bases between. This CDR3 spans 15 amino acids. CDR3: CATSLFTGLVYGYTF. In nucleotides, the CDR3 is TGTGCCACCAGCCTATTCACAGGTCTCGTTTATGGCTACACCTTC.

The rearrangement links TRBV18 to TRBJ1-1; perhaps TRBD1 as D (6 bases). The germline V gene has CDR1 KGHSH and CDR2 LQKENI. The V end lost 3 bases, the J end lost 4 bases, and 18 bases lay between the germline ends. This CDR3 spans 16 amino acids. In DNA, the CDR3 is TGTGCCAGCTCACCCTCAGGGTTTGGCAGGGGCACTGAAGCTTTCTTT. Translation gives CASSPSGFGRGTEAFF. Full variable domain (remainder filled in from reference TRBV18 and TRBJ1-1): NAGVMQNPRHLVRRRGQEARLRCSPMKGHSHVYWYRQLPEEGLKFMVYLQKENIIDESGMPKERFSAEFPKEGPSILRIQQVVRGDSAAYFCASSPSGFGRGTEAFFGQGTRLTVV.

The V and J genes are TRBV5-4 and TRBJ2-5; D unclear. Trimming took 2 bases from V and 0 from J, leaving 5 bases between them. There are 13 residues in the CDR3. Per the germline V gene, CDR1 is SGHNT and CDR2 is YYREEE (reference sequence). CDR3 sequence reads: CASSFNHQETQYF. The CDR3 nucleotides are TGTGCCAGCAGCTTCAATCACCAAGAGACCCAGTACTTC.

This chain joins TRBV6-5 and TRBJ2-1; possible D gene TRBD2, 5 bases. The CDR3 is made up of 15 amino acids. V was cut by 6 bases and J by 2 bases, with 14 bases left in between. Germline lookup yields CDR1 MNHEY and CDR2 SVGAGI. CDR3 bases: TGTGCCAGCAGCCGATCCAGCGGTACCTACAATGAGCAGTTCTTC. It encodes CASSRSSGTYNEQFF.

CDR3 amino acids: CASSTTDRVTYEQYF. The CDR3 DNA is TGCGCCAGCAGCACCACGGACAGGGTCACCTACGAGCAGTACTTC. This chain joins TRBV5-1 and TRBJ2-7; TRBD1 matches 8 bases. The CDR3 covers 15 residues. J lost 2 bases, V lost 4 bases, and 8 bases had no gene match. CDR1 is SGHRS and CDR2 is YFSETQ in the germline V gene.

In this sample, this clone turned up a few times. The chain links TRBV28 to TRBJ1-3; possible D gene TRBD1, 6 bases. Germline V gene data show CDR1 as MDHEN and CDR2 as SYDVKM. This CDR3 spans 15 amino acids. V lost 1 base to trimming and J lost 4 bases, with 11 bases between them. The CDR3 DNA sequence: TGTGCCAGCAGTTTATTGACTCAGGGGGGAAACACCATATATTTT. Protein: CASSLLTQGGNTIYF.